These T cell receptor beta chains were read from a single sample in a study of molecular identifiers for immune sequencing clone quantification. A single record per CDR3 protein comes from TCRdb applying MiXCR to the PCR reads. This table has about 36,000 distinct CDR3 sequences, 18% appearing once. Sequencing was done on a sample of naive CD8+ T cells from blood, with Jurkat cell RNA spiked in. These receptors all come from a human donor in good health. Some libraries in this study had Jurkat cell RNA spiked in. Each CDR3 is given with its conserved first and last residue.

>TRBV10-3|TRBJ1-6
CAIAGDSSYNSPLHF
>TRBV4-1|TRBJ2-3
CASSQEGQGLDTQYF
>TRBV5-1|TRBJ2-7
CASSLISEIDEQYF
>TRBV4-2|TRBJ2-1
CASSHAGGSYNEQFF
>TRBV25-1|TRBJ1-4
CASSRSRAGAEEKLFF
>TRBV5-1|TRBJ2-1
CASSLGSGYEQFF
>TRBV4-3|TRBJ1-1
CASSQDKRGTEAFF
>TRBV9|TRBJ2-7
CASSVGAGPGSNSYEQYF
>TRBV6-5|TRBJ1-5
CASSYSKASAINQPQHF
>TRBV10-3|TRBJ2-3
CAISGPTDTQYF
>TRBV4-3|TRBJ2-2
CASSQDVPLPKPEPQENTGELFF
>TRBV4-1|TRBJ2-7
CASSHSPGDDREQYF
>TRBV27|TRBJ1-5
CASSLGQGGDYQPQHF
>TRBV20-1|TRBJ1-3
CSATLPQDKIGNTIYF
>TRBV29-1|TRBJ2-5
CSVEDGVTLQETQYF
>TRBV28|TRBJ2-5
CASSLPLPGTTKETQYF
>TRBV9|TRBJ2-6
CASSEGGSGANVLTF
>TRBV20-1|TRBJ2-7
CSARVRNEQYF
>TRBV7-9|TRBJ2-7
CASSLQAGVFEQYF
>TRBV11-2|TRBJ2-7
CASTGTGLYEQYF
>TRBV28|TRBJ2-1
CASSPDWGRGRGEQFF
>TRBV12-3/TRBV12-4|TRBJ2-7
CASSFGGFNEQYF
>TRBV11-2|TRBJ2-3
CASSLDVGTPYTDTQYF
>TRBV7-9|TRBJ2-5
CASSGQEAETQYF
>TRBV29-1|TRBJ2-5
CSVGGGLLHQETPYF
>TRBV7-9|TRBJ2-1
CASSWKGLDNEQFF
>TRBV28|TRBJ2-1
CASSPLLGSANEQFF
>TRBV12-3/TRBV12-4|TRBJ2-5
CASRETSGRETQYF
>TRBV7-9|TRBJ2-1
CASSLRQSSISNNEQFF
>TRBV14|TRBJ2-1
CASSQETSGRAEQFF
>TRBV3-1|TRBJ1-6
CASSQEEGILGREFISPLHF
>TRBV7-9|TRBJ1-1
CASSTDTVAFF
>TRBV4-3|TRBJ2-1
CASSPRASGSSYNEQFF
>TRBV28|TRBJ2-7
CASSLIRYEQYF
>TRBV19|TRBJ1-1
CASKEGQGVNTEAFF
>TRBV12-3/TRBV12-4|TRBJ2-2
CASSLVGGELFF
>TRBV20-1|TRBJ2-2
CSARAAHTNTGELFF
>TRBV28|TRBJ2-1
CASSGAGANEQFF
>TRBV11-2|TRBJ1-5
CASSFGGLGQPQHF
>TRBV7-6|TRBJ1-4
CASSPKGITNEKLFF
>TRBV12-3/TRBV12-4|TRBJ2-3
CASSAAAQSDTQYF
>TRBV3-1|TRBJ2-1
CASSQGVDNEQFF
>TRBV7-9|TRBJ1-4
CASSQLGQGLGEKLFF
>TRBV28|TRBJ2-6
CASSLIPSGANVLTF
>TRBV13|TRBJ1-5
CASSLNNQPQHF
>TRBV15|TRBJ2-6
CATSNYRGPGANVLTF
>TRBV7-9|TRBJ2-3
CASSIMGLAGPTDTQYF
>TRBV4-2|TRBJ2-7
CASSQEGPPGEQYF
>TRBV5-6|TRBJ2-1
CASSFGTGYTEQFF
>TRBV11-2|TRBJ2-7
CASSFGQGFYEQYF
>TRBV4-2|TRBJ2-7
CASSQVGAYEQYF
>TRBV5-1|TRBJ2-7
CASRHALGLAGVEQYF
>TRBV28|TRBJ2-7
CASSFSLDRANEQYF